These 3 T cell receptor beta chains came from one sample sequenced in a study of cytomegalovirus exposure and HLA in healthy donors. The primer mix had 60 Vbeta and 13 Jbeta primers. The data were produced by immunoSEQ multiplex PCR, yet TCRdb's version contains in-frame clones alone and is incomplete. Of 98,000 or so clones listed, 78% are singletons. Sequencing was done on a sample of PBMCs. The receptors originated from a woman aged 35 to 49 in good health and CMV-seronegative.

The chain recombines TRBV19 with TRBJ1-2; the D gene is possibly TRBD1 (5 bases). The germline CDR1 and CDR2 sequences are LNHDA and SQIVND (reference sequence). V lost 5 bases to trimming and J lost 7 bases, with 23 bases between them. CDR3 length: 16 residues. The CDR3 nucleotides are TGTGCCAGTAGTGGTTATGCCCCCGGGACTCTGTCTGGCTACACCTTC. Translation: CASSGYAPGTLSGYTF.

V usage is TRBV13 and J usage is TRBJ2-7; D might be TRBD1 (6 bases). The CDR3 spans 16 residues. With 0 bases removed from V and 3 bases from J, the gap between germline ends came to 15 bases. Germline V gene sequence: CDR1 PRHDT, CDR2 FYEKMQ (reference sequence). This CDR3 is CASSLGPPRGGYEQYF. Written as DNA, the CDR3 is TGTGCCAGCAGCTTAGGGCCCCCGCGAGGGGGCTACGAGCAGTACTTC.

CDR3 nucleotide sequence: TGTGCCAGCAGCGGCGGGAGTGACAATGAGCAGTTCTTC. Protein sequence: CASSGGSDNEQFF. The genes are TRBV6-1 and TRBJ2-1; the match to TRBD2 covers 7 bases. The junction had 4 bases not matched to a gene; V was cut back by 6 bases and J by 5 bases. Per the germline V gene, CDR1 is MNHNS and CDR2 is SASEGT. CDR3 length equals 13 residues.